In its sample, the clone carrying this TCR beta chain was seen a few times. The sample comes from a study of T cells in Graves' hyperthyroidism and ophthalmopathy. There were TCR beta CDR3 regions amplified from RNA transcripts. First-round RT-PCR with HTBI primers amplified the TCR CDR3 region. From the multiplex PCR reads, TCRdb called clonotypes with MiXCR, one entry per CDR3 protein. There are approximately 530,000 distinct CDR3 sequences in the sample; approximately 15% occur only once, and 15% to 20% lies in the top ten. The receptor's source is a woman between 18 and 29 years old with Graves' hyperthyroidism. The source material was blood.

CDR3 in amino acids: CASSPLGIYSYEQYF. In DNA, the CDR3 is TGCGCCAGCAGCCCGCTTGGGATCTACTCCTACGAGCAGTACTTC. The chain couples TRBV5-1 to TRBJ2-7; D gene unclear. Trimming removed 4 bases from V and 0 bases from J, with 14 bases in between. Germline assignment: CDR1 SGHRS and CDR2 YFSETQ. This CDR3 spans 15 amino acids.